This record looks at one TCR beta chain sequence and its context. Its antigen is currently unknown. The sample originates from a study of cytomegalovirus exposure and HLA in healthy donors. When sampled, the donors appeared nominally healthy, though they likely had unrecorded immune exposures. Study-level points and caveats: In a later analysis, specific HLA alleles were associated with approximately 16,000 TCR beta sequences at a 0.05 false discovery rate.

PCR was performed using 60 Vbeta and 13 Jbeta primers. Sequencing was performed with immunoSEQ multiplex PCR; in TCRdb, only in-frame clones are kept and a portion is missing. The data contain about 200,000 clones, about 78% of them singletons. The CDR3 runs 15 residues. V dropped 3 bases and J dropped 4; count of bases not matched to a gene: 8. Germline assignment: CDR1 LNHDA and CDR2 SQIVND (reference sequence). This receptor was obtained from a woman under 40 in good health and CMV-seronegative. The sequencing input was PBMCs. V gene TRBV19 combines with J gene TRBJ1-2; TRBD1 matches 7 bases. The CDR3 sequence is CASSMSWGDSYGYTF. For the CDR3, the DNA is TGTGCCAGTAGTATGTCATGGGGGGACAGCTATGGCTACACCTTC.